This TCR beta chain was observed in a study of blood T cell repertoires in COVID-19. Looking at the study overall: Samples taken during acute and convalescent COVID-19 were collected in the United States, Italy and Spain.

The CDR3 covers 18 residues. J gave up 1 base and V 6 bases, and 12 bases lay outside the gene matches. In germline, CDR1 is KGHSH, CDR2 LQKENI. Participants were aged about 18 to 90 years, lived in about 26 US areas, and enrolled virtually. Participants had their cohort set by participant-reported clinical history. TCRdb's table, derived via immunoSEQ multiplex PCR, lists solely in-frame clones and lacks some. The sample has fewer than 200,000 clones, almost 80% seen once. The sample consisted of PBMCs or T cells enriched from blood (not recorded which). The chain links TRBV18 to TRBJ1-5; TRBD1 matches at 10 bases. The TCR originated in a woman in her forties or fifties who had recovered from COVID-19. The CDR3 loop is CASSSGQGTGISNQPQHF. Here the CDR3 DNA reads TGTGCCAGCTCCTCGGGACAGGGGACCGGGATAAGCAATCAGCCCCAGCATTTT. Supplemented by reference TRBV18 and TRBJ1-5, the full variable domain reads NAGVMQNPRHLVRRRGQEARLRCSPMKGHSHVYWYRQLPEEGLKFMVYLQKENIIDESGMPKERFSAEFPKEGPSILRIQQVVRGDSAAYFCASSSGQGTGISNQPQHFGDGTRLSIL.